This T cell receptor beta chain stems from a study of blood T cells in healthy people across ages. In this sample, this clonotype turned up a few times. Losses at the gene ends were 3 bases for V and 2 bases for J; bases not matched to a gene: 3. The CDR3 sequence is 14 residues long. The germline gives CDR1 DFQATT, CDR2 SNEGSKA (reference sequence). The draw of peripheral blood yielded about 9.4 milliliters from each donor. For the second PCR, which ran for roughly 6 to 11 cycles, a sample-barcoded 5' primer and a J-beta primer mix were used. TCRdb fed the 5' RACE reads into MiXCR, producing one record per CDR3 protein. This sample carries over a million distinct CDR3 sequences, 25% of them seen once, and the ten largest clones take approximately 0.7%. These data are also associated with another study on T cells of mothers and their children. This second study says: The authors added sample barcodes and 2-4 random nucleotides using the M1S primer of the second PCR. No clone of persistent microchimeric T cells was detected.

The source material was blood. This TCR was sampled from a girl under 10 years old in good health. The J gene is TRBJ2-1, the V gene TRBV20-1; 8 positions match TRBD2. The chain's CDR3 is CSASPGLAYNEQFF. As DNA, the CDR3 is TGCAGTGCTAGCCCGGGACTAGCCTACAATGAGCAGTTCTTC.